Listed below are T cell receptor beta chains from one sample, sequenced in a study of early T cells in non-severe SARS-CoV-2 infection. MiXCR, applied by TCRdb to the 5' RACE reads, yields one record per CDR3 protein. The sample lists about 30,000 distinct CDR3 sequences; 3.9% were seen once. The sample taken for sequencing was whole blood. Source of these receptors: an adult who was a healthcare worker with PCR-confirmed SARS-CoV-2 infection or an uninfected control (not recorded which). Both conserved end residues are part of each CDR3. A D gene is named only where the DNA matches it firmly. Expanded clones are given a class, and other clones once, few, many or no size at all.

v_call	d_call	cdr3_length	j_call	clone_size	cdr3_aa	cdr3_nt
TRBV2	TRBD1	15	TRBJ1-5	many	CASSVWQGASQPQHF	TGTGCCAGCAGTGTGTGGCAGGGGGCGAGTCAGCCCCAGCATTTT
TRBV12-3/TRBV12-4	NA	14	TRBJ2-2	NA	CASSLGLNTGELFF	TGTGCCAGCAGTTTAGGTCTGAACACCGGGGAGCTGTTTTTT
TRBV7-8	NA	15	TRBJ1-1	many	CASSSMGQTNTEAFF	TGTGCCAGCAGCTCCATGGGCCAGACGAACACTGAAGCTTTCTTT
TRBV5-4	NA	13	TRBJ1-6	many	CASSLDSGTRLHF	TGTGCCAGCAGCTTAGATTCCGGGACTAGACTCCACTTT
TRBV7-6	TRBD1	15	TRBJ1-1	many	CASSLRQGENTEAFF	TGTGCCAGCAGCCTCCGACAGGGAGAGAACACTGAAGCTTTCTTT
TRBV5-1	NA	16	TRBJ1-3	many	CASSTEPGGAENTIYF	TGCGCCAGCAGCACAGAACCGGGAGGAGCTGAAAACACCATATATTTT
TRBV6-1	TRBD1	15	TRBJ2-5	many	CASTDQGQGLETQYF	TGTGCCAGCACCGACCAAGGACAGGGGTTGGAGACCCAGTACTTC
TRBV13	TRBD1	16	TRBJ2-7	many	CASSLGGGTGSYEQYF	TGTGCCAGCAGCTTAGGCGGGGGGACAGGGTCCTACGAGCAGTACTTC
TRBV7-2	TRBD2	16	TRBJ2-7	many	CASSLMSGLASYEQYF	TGTGCCAGCAGCTTAATGTCGGGACTAGCGTCCTACGAGCAGTACTTC
TRBV20-1	TRBD1	15	TRBJ2-1	many	CSAHLRDRVDNEQFF	TGCAGTGCACACCTCCGGGACAGGGTGGACAATGAGCAGTTCTTC
TRBV10-3	TRBD1	18	TRBJ1-1	many	CAISELPGQGRSNTEAFF	TGTGCCATCAGTGAGTTACCCGGACAGGGTCGGAGTAACACTGAAGCTTTCTTT
TRBV7-8	NA	15	TRBJ1-1	many	CASSPRWAKGTEAFF	TGTGCCAGCAGTCCGCGGTGGGCAAAGGGCACTGAAGCTTTCTTT
TRBV14	TRBD1	15	TRBJ1-3	many	CASSRGTATGNTIYF	TGTGCCAGCAGCCGGGGGACAGCTACTGGAAACACCATATATTTT
TRBV14	NA	14	TRBJ2-7	many	CASSQPGFIYEQYF	TGTGCCAGCAGCCAACCAGGGTTTATCTACGAGCAGTACTTC
TRBV4-3	NA	15	TRBJ1-1	once	CASSLRPPPNTEAFF	TGCGCCAGCAGCCTCCGGCCCCCGCCTAACACTGAAGCTTTCTTT
TRBV7-6	TRBD1	13	TRBJ2-1	many	CASSWGQGNEQFF	TGTGCCAGCAGCTGGGGACAGGGGAATGAGCAGTTCTTC
TRBV5-4	TRBD1	15	TRBJ2-1	NA	CASSLGSARGNEQFF	TGTGCCAGCAGCTTGGGCAGCGCCAGGGGGAATGAGCAGTTCTTC
TRBV12-3/TRBV12-4	NA	14	TRBJ2-7	few	CASSLDGTAYEQYF	TGTGCCAGCAGTTTGGATGGCACCGCCTACGAGCAGTACTTC
TRBV6-5	TRBD1	15	TRBJ2-1	many	CASRDRWYNYNEQFF	TGTGCCAGCAGGGACAGGTGGTACAACTACAATGAGCAGTTCTTC
TRBV4-1	NA	17	TRBJ1-5	NA	CASSQDPVQFSNQPQHF	TGCGCCAGCAGCCAAGATCCGGTGCAGTTTAGCAATCAGCCCCAGCATTTT